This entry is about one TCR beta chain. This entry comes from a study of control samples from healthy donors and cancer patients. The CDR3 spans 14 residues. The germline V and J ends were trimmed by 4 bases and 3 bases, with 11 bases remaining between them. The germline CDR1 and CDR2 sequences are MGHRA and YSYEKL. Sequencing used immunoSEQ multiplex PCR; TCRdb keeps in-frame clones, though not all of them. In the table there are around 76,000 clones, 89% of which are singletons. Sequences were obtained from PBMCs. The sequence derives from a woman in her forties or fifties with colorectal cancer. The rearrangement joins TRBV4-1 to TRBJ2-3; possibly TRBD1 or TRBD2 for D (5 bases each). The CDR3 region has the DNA TGCGCCAGCAGCCTAAAGAGGGGTACAGATACGCAGTATTTT. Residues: CASSLKRGTDTQYF.